This is a list of T cell receptor beta chains from one sample in a study of neurological immune-mediated disorders. TCRdb re-called the 5' RACE reads with MiXCR, one entry per CDR3 protein. The top ten clones hold approximately 5% of a sample with 25,000 to 30,000 distinct CDR3 sequences, around 16% of them seen once. The sequenced material came from CD4+ T cells from blood. These receptors came from a female donor with HTLV-1-associated myelopathy (HAM/TSP). The CDR3 runs from the conserved cysteine through the conserved F or W. Fields, in order: clone size, D gene, V gene, J gene, CDR3 protein, CDR3 DNA. A D gene is named only where the DNA matches it firmly. Clone size is stated in some rows and not others, as once, few, many or a class when expanded.

many	TRBD2	TRBV20-1	TRBJ2-2	CSANRLARAGELFF	TGCAGTGCGAATCGACTAGCCCGAGCCGGGGAGCTGTTTTTT
many	NA	TRBV6-1	TRBJ2-1	CASSERDEQFF	TGTGCCAGCAGTGAAAGGGATGAGCAGTTCTTC
many	TRBD1	TRBV5-6	TRBJ2-1	CASSSGGRGPGQFF	TGTGCCAGCAGCTCCGGGGGCAGGGGGCCTGGACAGTTCTTC
many	TRBD2	TRBV12-3/TRBV12-4	TRBJ2-3	CASSTTSGRFTDTQYF	TGTGCCAGCAGCACGACTAGCGGGAGGTTCACAGATACGCAGTATTTT
many	TRBD1	TRBV7-2	TRBJ1-2	CASSLQGADGYTF	TGTGCCAGCAGCTTACAGGGGGCAGATGGCTACACCTTC
many	TRBD1	TRBV20-1	TRBJ1-3	CSARVTGVWKNTIYF	TGCAGTGCTAGAGTCACAGGGGTCTGGAAAAACACCATATATTTT
NA	NA	TRBV27	TRBJ1-5	CARGVGNWNRRGDSNKPQHF	TGTGCCAGGGGGGTGGGGAATTGGAACAGGAGGGGAGATAGCAATAAGCCCCAGCATTTT
NA	NA	TRBV11-2	TRBJ2-7	CASSHRLVSREQYF	TGTGCCAGCAGCCATCGACTAGTATCGAGGGAGCAGTACTTC
once	NA	TRBV5-1	TRBJ2-2	CASSDSGPEAGELFF	TGCGCCAGCAGCGACAGCGGGCCGGAAGCCGGGGAGCTGTTTTTT
many	NA	TRBV27	TRBJ2-7	CASSSADSSYEQYF	TGTGCCAGCAGTTCCGCCGACAGCTCCTACGAGCAGTACTTC
many	TRBD2	TRBV7-2	TRBJ2-6	CASSPSGGRSGANVLTF	TGTGCCAGCAGCCCTAGCGGGGGTCGGTCTGGGGCCAACGTCCTGACTTTC
many	NA	TRBV5-1	TRBJ2-5	CASSLRADQETQYF	TGCGCCAGCAGCTTGAGGGCGGACCAAGAGACCCAGTACTTC
medium-sized	TRBD2	TRBV5-5	TRBJ2-5	CASSPGLAGQETQYF	TGTGCCAGCAGCCCAGGACTAGCGGGCCAAGAGACCCAGTACTTC
medium-sized	TRBD1	TRBV29-1	TRBJ1-4	CSAAGQGDEKLFF	TGCAGCGCCGCCGGACAGGGTGATGAAAAACTGTTTTTT
many	TRBD2	TRBV20-1	TRBJ2-7	CSATSGGSADYEQYF	TGCAGTGCTACGAGCGGGGGGTCCGCGGACTACGAGCAGTACTTC
many	TRBD1	TRBV5-5	TRBJ1-6	CASSLNRGRSPLHF	TGTGCCAGCAGCTTGAACAGGGGTAGATCACCCCTCCACTTT
NA	TRBD2	TRBV20-1	TRBJ2-3	CSAAKSGGVDTQYF	TGCAGTGCTGCGAAAAGCGGGGGGGTGGATACGCAGTATTTT
NA	TRBD2	TRBV6-1	TRBJ2-7	CASSRWSGEVYEQYF	TGTGCATCCAGCAGATGGAGCGGGGAAGTCTACGAGCAGTACTTC
many	NA	TRBV4-1	TRBJ1-6	CASSQATNSPLHF	TGCGCCAGCAGCCAGGCAACCAATTCACCCCTCCACTTT
medium-sized	NA	TRBV20-1	TRBJ2-1	CSAGVPFGDNEQFF	TGCAGTGCTGGGGTTCCTTTCGGGGACAATGAGCAGTTCTTC
few	NA	TRBV29-1	TRBJ2-7	CSVTTGFTYEQYF	TGCAGCGTCACGACAGGATTCACCTACGAGCAGTACTTC
medium-sized	NA	TRBV20-1	TRBJ2-5	CSARVDLQETQYF	TGCAGTGCTAGAGTGGACTTACAAGAGACCCAGTACTTC
many	NA	TRBV7-9	TRBJ1-2	CASSPSTYGYTF	TGTGCCAGCAGCCCCTCCACCTATGGCTACACCTTC
NA	TRBD2	TRBV27	TRBJ2-3	CASSLRGEGLAVSGTQYF	TGTGCCAGCAGTTTAAGGGGCGAGGGACTAGCGGTTTCGGGTACGCAGTATTTT
many	TRBD2	TRBV5-1	TRBJ2-7	CASSITSGRIPYEQYF	TGCGCCAGCAGCATAACTAGCGGGCGGATCCCCTACGAGCAGTACTTC
many	TRBD1	TRBV5-1	TRBJ2-1	CASSITGGEHNEQFF	TGCGCCAGCAGCATAACAGGGGGTGAACACAATGAGCAGTTCTTC
many	NA	TRBV11-3	TRBJ2-3	CASSPGVPVGDTQYF	TGTGCCAGCAGCCCAGGAGTACCGGTTGGAGATACGCAGTATTTT
NA	TRBD2	TRBV3-1	TRBJ2-1	CASSQDSSGVYEQFF	TGTGCCAGCAGTCAAGATTCTAGCGGGGTGTATGAGCAGTTCTTC
NA	NA	TRBV21-1	TRBJ2-3	CVSSEIHPSWGTDTQYF	TGTGTCAGCAGCGAAATCCATCCTAGTTGGGGCACAGATACACAGTATTTT
NA	NA	TRBV5-1	TRBJ1-5	CASSLGNSNKHQHF	TGCGCCAGCAGCTTAGGGAATAGCAATAAGCACCAGCATTTT
many	NA	TRBV7-2	TRBJ2-3	CASSLSPGSQVDTQYF	TGTGCCAGCAGCTTATCCCCCGGGTCACAAGTAGATACGCAGTATTTT
few	TRBD1	TRBV29-1	TRBJ1-1	CSGLTGGDTEAFF	TGCAGCGGGTTGACAGGGGGTGATACTGAAGCTTTCTTT
NA	NA	TRBV5-1	TRBJ1-1	CASSLGPGVWDTEAFF	TGCGCCAGCAGCTTGGGTCCGGGGGTTTGGGACACTGAAGCTTTCTTT
many	TRBD1	TRBV5-1	TRBJ2-7	CASSSGTAYEQYF	TGCGCCAGCAGCTCCGGGACAGCCTACGAGCAGTACTTC
many	NA	TRBV28	TRBJ1-1	CASRVNTEAFF	TGTGCCAGCAGGGTGAACACTGAAGCTTTCTTT
many	NA	TRBV5-1	TRBJ2-7	CASSLDAGASSSYEQYF	TGCGCCAGCAGCTTGGATGCGGGGGCGTCCAGCTCCTACGAGCAGTACTTC
many	TRBD1	TRBV10-3	TRBJ2-3	CAISAGTGPLGTDTQYF	TGTGCCATCAGTGCCGGGACAGGACCTTTGGGCACAGATACGCAGTATTTT
many	NA	TRBV7-2	TRBJ2-2	CASSLGITGMAGELFF	TGTGCCAGCAGCTTAGGGATTACAGGGATGGCCGGGGAGCTGTTTTTT
many	NA	TRBV28	TRBJ2-6	CASSFGGIGANVLTF	TGTGCCAGCAGTTTCGGGGGAATCGGGGCCAACGTCCTGACTTTC
many	NA	TRBV28	TRBJ1-2	CASSLDRAYGYTF	TGTGCCAGCAGTTTGGACAGAGCTTATGGCTACACCTTC
NA	NA	TRBV20-1	TRBJ1-2	CSTSYRDSRVYGYTF	TGCAGTACTAGTTACCGGGACTCGCGGGTCTATGGCTACACCTTC
many	NA	TRBV5-1	TRBJ2-1	CASIIGPSSYNEQFF	TGCGCCAGCATCATAGGGCCTAGCTCCTACAATGAGCAGTTCTTC
many	NA	TRBV7-9	TRBJ1-1	CASSVLLTGMGTEAFF	TGTGCCAGCAGCGTGTTGTTGACAGGAATGGGCACTGAAGCTTTCTTT
many	NA	TRBV21-1	TRBJ1-5	CASSNRNRTLRFNQPQHF	TGTGCCAGCAGCAATCGGAACAGGACTCTCCGTTTCAATCAGCCCCAGCATTTT
many	NA	TRBV28	TRBJ2-7	CASLPTSPAYEQYF	TGTGCCAGCCTACCTACCTCTCCAGCCTACGAGCAGTACTTC
many	NA	TRBV28	TRBJ1-1	CASSLPGYTEAFF	TGTGCCAGCAGTTTACCCGGTTACACTGAAGCTTTCTTT